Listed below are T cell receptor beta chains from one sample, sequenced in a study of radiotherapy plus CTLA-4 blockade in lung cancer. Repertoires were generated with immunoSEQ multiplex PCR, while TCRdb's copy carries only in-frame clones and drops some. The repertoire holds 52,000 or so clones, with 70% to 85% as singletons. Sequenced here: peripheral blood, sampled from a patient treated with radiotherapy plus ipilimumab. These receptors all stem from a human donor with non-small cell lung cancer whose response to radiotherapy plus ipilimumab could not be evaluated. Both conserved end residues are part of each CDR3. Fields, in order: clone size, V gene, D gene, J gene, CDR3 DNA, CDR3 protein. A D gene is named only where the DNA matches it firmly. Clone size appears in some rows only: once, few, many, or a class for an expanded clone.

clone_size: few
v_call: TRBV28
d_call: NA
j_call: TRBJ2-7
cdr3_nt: TGTGCCAGTACTTGGACAGATTCCTACGAGCAGTACTTC
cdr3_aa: CASTWTDSYEQYF

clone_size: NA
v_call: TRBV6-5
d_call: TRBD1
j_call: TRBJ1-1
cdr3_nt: TGTGCCAGCAGTCAAGACAGGGAAACGAACACTGAAGCTTTCTTT
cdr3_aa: CASSQDRETNTEAFF

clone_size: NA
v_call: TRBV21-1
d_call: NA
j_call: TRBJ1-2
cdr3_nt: TGTGCCAGCAGCATCGGACCAGCGGGTGGCTACACCTTC
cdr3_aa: CASSIGPAGGYTF

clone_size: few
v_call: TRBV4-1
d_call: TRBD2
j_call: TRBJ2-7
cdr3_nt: TGCGCCAGCAGCCACGATCGACTAGCGGGGGGAATCGAGCAGTACTTC
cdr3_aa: CASSHDRLAGGIEQYF

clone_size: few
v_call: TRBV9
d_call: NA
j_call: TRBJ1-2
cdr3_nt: TGTGCCAGCAGCGTAGAATCAGGGTTGGACTATGGCTACACCTTC
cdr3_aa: CASSVESGLDYGYTF

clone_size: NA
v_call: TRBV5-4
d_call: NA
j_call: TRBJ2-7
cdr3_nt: TGTGCCAGCAGCCCCGGAACTAACTACGAGCAGTACTTC
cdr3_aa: CASSPGTNYEQYF

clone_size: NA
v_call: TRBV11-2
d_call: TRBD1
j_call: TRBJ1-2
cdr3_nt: TGTGCCAGCAGCCCCCAGGGGGTGGGTGCTGTGACCTTC
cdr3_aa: CASSPQGVGAVTF

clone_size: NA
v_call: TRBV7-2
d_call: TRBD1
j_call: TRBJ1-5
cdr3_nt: TGTGCCAGCAGCCCCCAGGGACAGAATAGCAATCAGCCCCAGCATTTT
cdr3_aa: CASSPQGQNSNQPQHF

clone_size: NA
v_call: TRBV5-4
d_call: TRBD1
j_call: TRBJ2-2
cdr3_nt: TGTGCCAGCAGCAGGGGACAGGGTGCCAACACCGGGGAGCTGTTTTTT
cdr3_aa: CASSRGQGANTGELFF

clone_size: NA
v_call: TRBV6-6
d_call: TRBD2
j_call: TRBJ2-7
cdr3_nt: TGTGCCAGCAGCACCAGCGGGAGGGCGTCGGGTGAGCAGTACTTC
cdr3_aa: CASSTSGRASGEQYF

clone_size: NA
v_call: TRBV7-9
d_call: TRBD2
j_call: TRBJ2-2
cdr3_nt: TGTGCCAGCAGCTTAGCGACGATAGCGGGGCCGAACACCGGGGAGCTGTTTTTT
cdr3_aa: CASSLATIAGPNTGELFF

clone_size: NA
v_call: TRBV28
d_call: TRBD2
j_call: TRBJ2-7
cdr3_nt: TGTGCCAGCAGTTCCTGGACTAGCGGGAGGAACGAGCAGTACTTC
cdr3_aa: CASSSWTSGRNEQYF

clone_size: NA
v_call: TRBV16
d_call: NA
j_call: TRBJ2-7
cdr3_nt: TGTGCCAGCAGCCAGCGGGGACAGACGGGCTACGAGCAGTACTTC
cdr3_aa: CASSQRGQTGYEQYF

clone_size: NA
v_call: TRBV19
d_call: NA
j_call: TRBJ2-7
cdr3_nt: TGTGCCAGTAGGTTAAGGGAGCACAGCTCCTACGAGCAGTACTTC
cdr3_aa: CASRLREHSSYEQYF

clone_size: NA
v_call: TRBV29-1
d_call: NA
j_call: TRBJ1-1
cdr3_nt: TGCAGCGTCTCGGAGGCCACTGAAGCTTTCTTT
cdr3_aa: CSVSEATEAFF

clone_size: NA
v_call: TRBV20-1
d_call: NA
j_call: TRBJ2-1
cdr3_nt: TGCAGTGCCCCACTAGGAGAGCAGTTCTTC
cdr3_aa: CSAPLGEQFF

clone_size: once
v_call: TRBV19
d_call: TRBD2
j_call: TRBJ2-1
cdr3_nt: TGTGCCAGTAGTATAGGGACTAGTAACAATGAGCAGTTCTTC
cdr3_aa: CASSIGTSNNEQFF

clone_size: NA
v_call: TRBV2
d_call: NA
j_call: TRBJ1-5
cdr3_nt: TGTGCCAGCAGTGTTGAGGGGGAGAGGAATCAGCCCCAGCATTTT
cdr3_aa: CASSVEGERNQPQHF

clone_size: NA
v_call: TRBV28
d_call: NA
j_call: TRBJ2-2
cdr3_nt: TGTGCCAGCAGTTTTGGGCTGAACACCGGGGAGCTGTTTTTT
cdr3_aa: CASSFGLNTGELFF

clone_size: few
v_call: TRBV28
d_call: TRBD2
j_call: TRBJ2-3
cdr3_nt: TGTGCCAGCAGTTCCATACTAGCGGGAATAGATACGCAGTATTTT
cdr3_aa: CASSSILAGIDTQYF

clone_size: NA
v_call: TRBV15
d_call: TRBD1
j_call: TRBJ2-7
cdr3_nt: TGTGCCACCAGCAGACGGACAGGGGGACCATACGAGCAGTACTTC
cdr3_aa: CATSRRTGGPYEQYF

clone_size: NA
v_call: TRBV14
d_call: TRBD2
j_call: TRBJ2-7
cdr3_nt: TGTGCCAGCAGCCAAGTTATACTAGCGGGAAGGAACGAGCAGTACTTC
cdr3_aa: CASSQVILAGRNEQYF

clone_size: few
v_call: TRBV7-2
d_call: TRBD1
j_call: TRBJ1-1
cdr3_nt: TGTGCCAGCGCCCTGACCGAGGGGGCTGGTACTGAAGCTTTCTTT
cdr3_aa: CASALTEGAGTEAFF

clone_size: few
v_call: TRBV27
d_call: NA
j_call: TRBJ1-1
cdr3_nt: TGTGCCAGCCGCGGGGGGGATGGAAACACTGAAGCTTTCTTT
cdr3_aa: CASRGGDGNTEAFF

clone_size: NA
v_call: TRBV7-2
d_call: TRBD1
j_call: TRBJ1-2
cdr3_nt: TGTGCCAGCAGCTTGCTAGGGACAGGGGATTATGGCTACACCTTC
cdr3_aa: CASSLLGTGDYGYTF

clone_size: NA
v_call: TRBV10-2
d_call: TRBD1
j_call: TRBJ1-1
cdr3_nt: TGCGCCAGCACCCAGGGGGCGATAGCTTTCTTT
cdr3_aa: CASTQGAIAFF

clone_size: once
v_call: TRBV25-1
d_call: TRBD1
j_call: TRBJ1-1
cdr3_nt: TGTGCCAGCAGTGACCCACGACAGGGGGCGAGGACTGAAGCTTTCTTT
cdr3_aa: CASSDPRQGARTEAFF

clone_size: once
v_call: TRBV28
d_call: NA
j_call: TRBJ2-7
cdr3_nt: TGTGCCAGCAGTTCCCCCCCTGCAGGCGGGTGGAGGTCCTACGAGCAGTACTTC
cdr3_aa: CASSSPPAGGWRSYEQYF

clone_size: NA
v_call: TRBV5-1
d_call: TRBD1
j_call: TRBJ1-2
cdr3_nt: TGCGCCAGCAGTCAACAGGGGGACCATGGCTACACCTTC
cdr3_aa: CASSQQGDHGYTF

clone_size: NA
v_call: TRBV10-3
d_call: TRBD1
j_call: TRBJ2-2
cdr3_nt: TGTGCCATCAGCCCGGGACAGGGCATCGGGGAGCTGTTTTTT
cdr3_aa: CAISPGQGIGELFF

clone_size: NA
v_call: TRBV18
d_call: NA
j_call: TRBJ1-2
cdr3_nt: TGTGCCAGCTCACCAGCACGTGGGGGCCTCTATGGCTACACCTTC
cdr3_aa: CASSPARGGLYGYTF

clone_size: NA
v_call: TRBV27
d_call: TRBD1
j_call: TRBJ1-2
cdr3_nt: TGTGCCAGCAGTGGGACAGGGAGTGGCTACACCTTC
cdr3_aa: CASSGTGSGYTF

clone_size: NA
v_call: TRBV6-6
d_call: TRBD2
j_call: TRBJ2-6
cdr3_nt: TGTGCCGGCAAAAGCGGGAGTTCGCCTGGGGCCAACGTCCTGACTTTC
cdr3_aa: CAGKSGSSPGANVLTF

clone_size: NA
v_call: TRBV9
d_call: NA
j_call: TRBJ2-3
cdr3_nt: TGTGCCAGCAGGGCGGCCGTGGCAGATACGCAGTATTTT
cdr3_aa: CASRAAVADTQYF

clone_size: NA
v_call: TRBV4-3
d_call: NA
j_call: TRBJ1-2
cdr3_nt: TGCGCCAGCAGCCAAGATGGACGGAGGAACTATGGCTACACCTTC
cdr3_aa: CASSQDGRRNYGYTF

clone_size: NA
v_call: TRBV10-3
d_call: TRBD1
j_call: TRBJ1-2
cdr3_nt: TGTGCCATCAGAGTCCGGGACAGGGGTGATGGCTACACCTTC
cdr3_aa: CAIRVRDRGDGYTF

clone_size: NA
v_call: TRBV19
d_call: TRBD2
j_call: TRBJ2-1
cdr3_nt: TGTGCCAGTAGTATACGAGCGGGAGCCTACAATGAGCAGTTCTTC
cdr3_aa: CASSIRAGAYNEQFF

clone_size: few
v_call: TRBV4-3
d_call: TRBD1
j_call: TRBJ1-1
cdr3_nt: TGCGCCAGCAGCCAAGGTTCGGGACAGGGGAACACTGAAGCTTTCTTT
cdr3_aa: CASSQGSGQGNTEAFF

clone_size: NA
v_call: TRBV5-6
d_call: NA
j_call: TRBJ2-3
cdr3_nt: TGTGCCAGCAGCAGGACTGATACGCAGTATTTT
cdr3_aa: CASSRTDTQYF

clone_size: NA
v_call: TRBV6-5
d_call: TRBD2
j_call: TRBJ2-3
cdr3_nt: TGTGTAACCCGGGCTATGGGGACTAGCGGTGATACGCAGTATTTT
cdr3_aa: CVTRAMGTSGDTQYF

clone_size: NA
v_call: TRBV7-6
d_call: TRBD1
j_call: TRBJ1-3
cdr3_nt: TGTGCCAGCAGCTTAGCAGGACAGGGAGTGGACACCATATATTTT
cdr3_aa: CASSLAGQGVDTIYF

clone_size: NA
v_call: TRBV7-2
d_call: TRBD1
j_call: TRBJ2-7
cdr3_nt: TGTGCCAGCAGCTCGTCCGGGACAGGGATCTCCTACGAGCAGTACTTC
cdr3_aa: CASSSSGTGISYEQYF

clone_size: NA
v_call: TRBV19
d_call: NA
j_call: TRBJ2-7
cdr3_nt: TGTGCCAGTAAAAATGTGGCGGGTGCGGCCCACGAGCAGTACTTC
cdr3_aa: CASKNVAGAAHEQYF

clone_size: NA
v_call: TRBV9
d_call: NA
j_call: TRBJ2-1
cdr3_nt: TGTGCCAGCAGCGTAGCTACTAGCAATGAGCAGTTCTTC
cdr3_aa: CASSVATSNEQFF

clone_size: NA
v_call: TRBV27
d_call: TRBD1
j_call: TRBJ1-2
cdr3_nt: TGTGCCAGCAGATTTAGCGGGACAGGGCCCAGTGGCTACACCTTC
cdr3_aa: CASRFSGTGPSGYTF

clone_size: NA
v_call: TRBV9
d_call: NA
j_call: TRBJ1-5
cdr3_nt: TGTGCCAGCAGCGGAACAGGCGTGAATCAGCCCCAGCATTTT
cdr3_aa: CASSGTGVNQPQHF